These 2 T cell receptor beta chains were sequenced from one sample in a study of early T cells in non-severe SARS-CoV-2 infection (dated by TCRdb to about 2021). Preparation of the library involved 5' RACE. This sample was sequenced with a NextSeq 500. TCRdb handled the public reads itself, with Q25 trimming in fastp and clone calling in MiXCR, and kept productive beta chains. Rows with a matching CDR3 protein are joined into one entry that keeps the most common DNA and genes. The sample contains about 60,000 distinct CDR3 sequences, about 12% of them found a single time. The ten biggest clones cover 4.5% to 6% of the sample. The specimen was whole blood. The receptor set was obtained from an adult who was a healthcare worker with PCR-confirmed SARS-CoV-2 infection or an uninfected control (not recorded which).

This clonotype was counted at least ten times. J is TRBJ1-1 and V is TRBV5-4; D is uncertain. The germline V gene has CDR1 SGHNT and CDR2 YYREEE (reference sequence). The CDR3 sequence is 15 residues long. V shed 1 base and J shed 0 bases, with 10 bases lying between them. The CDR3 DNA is TGTGCCAGCAGCTTGACGCCGGGGATGAACACTGAAGCTTTCTTT. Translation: CASSLTPGMNTEAFF.

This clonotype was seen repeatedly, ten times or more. CDR3 region: CASSPMDVGNIQYF. DNA of the CDR3: TGTGCCAGCAGCCCGATGGACGTAGGAAACATTCAGTACTTC. The V gene is TRBV2, the J gene TRBJ2-4; unclear D gene. Trimming took 6 bases from V and 6 from J, leaving 15 bases between them. The V gene's germline CDR1 is SNHLY and CDR2 FYNNEI. This CDR3 region has 14 residues.